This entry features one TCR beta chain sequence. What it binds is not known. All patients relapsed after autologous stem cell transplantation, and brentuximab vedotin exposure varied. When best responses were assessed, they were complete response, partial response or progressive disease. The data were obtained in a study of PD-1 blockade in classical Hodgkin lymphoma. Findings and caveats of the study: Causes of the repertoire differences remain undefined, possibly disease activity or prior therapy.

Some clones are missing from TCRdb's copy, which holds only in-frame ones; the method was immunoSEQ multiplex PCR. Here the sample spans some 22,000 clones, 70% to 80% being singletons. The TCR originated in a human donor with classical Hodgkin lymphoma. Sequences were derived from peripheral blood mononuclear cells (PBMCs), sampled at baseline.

The CDR3 sequence: CASMQGTIQYF. The CDR3, as DNA: TGTGCCAGCATGCAGGGCACCATTCAGTACTTC. The chain carries TRBV27 and TRBJ2-4, with a possible D match to TRBD1 (5 bases). CDR3 length equals 11 residues. V lost 7 bases, J lost 9 bases, and 10 bases lay in between. CDR1 and CDR2 from the germline V gene are MNHEY and SMNVEV (reference sequence).